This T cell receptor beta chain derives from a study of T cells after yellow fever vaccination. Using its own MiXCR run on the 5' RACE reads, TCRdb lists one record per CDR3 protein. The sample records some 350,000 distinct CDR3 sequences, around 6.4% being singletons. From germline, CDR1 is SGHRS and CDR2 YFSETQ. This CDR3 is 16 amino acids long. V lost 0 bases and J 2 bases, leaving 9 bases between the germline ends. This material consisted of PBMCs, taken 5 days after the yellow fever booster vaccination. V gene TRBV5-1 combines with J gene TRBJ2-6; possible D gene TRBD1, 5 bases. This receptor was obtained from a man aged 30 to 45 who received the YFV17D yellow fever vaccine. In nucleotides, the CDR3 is TGCGCCAGCAGCTTGGCCGAAGGGGCTGGGGCCAACGTCCTGACTTTC. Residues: CASSLAEGAGANVLTF.